This T cell receptor (beta chain) comes out of a study of cytomegalovirus exposure and HLA in healthy donors. PCR employed 60 Vbeta and 13 Jbeta primers. Clones were read by immunoSEQ multiplex PCR, and TCRdb kept only the in-frame ones, dropping some. Of about 180,000 clones listed, 70% to 85% are singletons. The sequence was obtained from a human donor in good health. The material sequenced was PBMCs.

The CDR3, as DNA: TGTGCCAGCAGCGTAGGGGTAGCGGGGGGGTGGACTGAGACCCAGTACTTC. Translating gives CASSVGVAGGWTETQYF. V is TRBV9 and J is TRBJ2-5, with 11 bases that match TRBD2. With V trimmed by 0 bases and J by 5 bases, 9 bases remained unmatched. The CDR3 is made up of 17 amino acids. Per the germline V gene, CDR1 is SGDLS and CDR2 is YYNGEE.